This passage covers 30 T cell receptor beta chains from one sample sequenced in a study of blood T cell repertoires in COVID-19. Sequenced by immunoSEQ multiplex PCR; TCRdb stores in-frame clones only, minus some. The sample carries 220,000 or so clones, 86% recorded once. Sample: PBMCs or T cells enriched from blood (not recorded which). Source of these receptors: a woman aged 50 to 65 who had recovered from COVID-19.

The chain links TRBV27 to TRBJ2-1; maybe TRBD1 (5 bases). Germline V CDR1 and CDR2: MNHEY, SMNVEV (reference sequence). V dropped 2 bases and J dropped 8 bases, with 13 bases sitting between them. CDR3 length: 14 amino acids. The DNA of the CDR3 is TGTGCCAGCAGTTTAAGGGCAGGGTTTCATGAGCAGTTCTTC. This encodes CASSLRAGFHEQFF.

The gene calls are TRBV4-3 and TRBJ1-2, with D tentatively TRBD1 (6 bases). Trimming removed 3 bases at V and 5 bases at J, with 13 bases between. This CDR3 is 14 amino acids long. Germline V gene sequence: CDR1 LGHNA, CDR2 YSLEER. Written as DNA, the CDR3 is TGCGCCAGCAGCCAGGGTGGCAGGGGATATGGCTACACCTTC. Amino acids: CASSQGGRGYGYTF.

In this sample, this clone turned up once. The rearrangement joins TRBV4-1 to TRBJ2-1; 7 positions match TRBD2. The CDR3 runs 15 residues. The ends lost 1 base at V and 9 bases at J; junction bases unmatched: 9. Germline loops: CDR1 MGHRA, CDR2 YSYEKL. CDR3 DNA sequence: TGCGCCAGCAGCCAAGTGGTGGCTAGCGGCGCTGAGCAGTTCTTC. This sequence encodes CASSQVVASGAEQFF.

This clone was seen a few times. The chain links TRBV9 to TRBJ1-1, with TRBD1 as a possible D gene (6 bases). The V end was cut by 3 bases, the J end by 1 base, with 13 bases between. The CDR3 runs 15 residues. Looked up from germline, CDR1 is SGDLS and CDR2 is YYNGEE. CDR3 nucleotide sequence: TGTGCCAGCAGCGCGAAAGGGGGAAGGAACACTGAAGCTTTCTTT. This gives the protein CASSAKGGRNTEAFF.

This chain links TRBV6-5 with TRBJ2-7; TRBD1 matches at 9 bases. Losses at the gene ends were 6 bases for V and 5 bases for J; bases not matched to a gene: 8. This CDR3 has 14 residues. Germline CDR1 and CDR2: MNHEY and SVGAGI. CDR3 nucleotides: TGTGCCAGCAGCGGAACAGGGGGCTTCCACGAGCAGTACTTC. This sequence encodes CASSGTGGFHEQYF.

This chain connects TRBV4-3 to TRBJ1-5, with a weak D call TRBD1 (6 bases). CDR1 and CDR2 (germline): LGHNA, YSLEER. The CDR3 length is 20 residues. V was cut by 0 bases and J by 0 bases, with 21 bases left in between. The DNA of the CDR3 is TGCGCCAGCAGCCAAGATTGGGGCCCAGGGGCAGGGGATAGCAATCAGCCCCAGCATTTT. The encoded protein is CASSQDWGPGAGDSNQPQHF.

V gene TRBV19 combines with J gene TRBJ2-5; D gene unclear. The J call is doubtful: the DNA matches TRBJ2-7 better. CDR3 length equals 14 residues. Per germline, CDR1 LNHDA and CDR2 SQIVND (reference sequence). The CDR3 sequence is CASSIAGMSYEQYF. The CDR3 DNA sequence: TGTGCCAGTAGTATAGCAGGAATGTCCTACGAGCAGTACTTC.

The rearrangement joins TRBV2 to TRBJ2-2; 11 positions match TRBD2. CDR1 is SNHLY, CDR2 FYNNEI, per germline. There are 15 residues in the CDR3. V lost 3 bases, J lost 6 bases, and 3 bases stayed unmatched. The CDR3 here is CASSDLAGGSGELFF. The CDR3 nucleotides read TGTGCCAGCAGTGATTTAGCGGGAGGGTCCGGGGAGCTGTTTTTT.

The J gene is TRBJ1-4, the V gene TRBV24-1; D not certain. The CDR3 runs 15 residues. CDR1 and CDR2 (germline): KGHDR, SFDVKD. Trimming pared 4 bases from V and 0 bases from J, leaving 8 bases between. DNA of the CDR3: TGTGCCACCAGTGACCCCAGGTCAACTAATGAAAAACTGTTTTTT. Its protein is CATSDPRSTNEKLFF.

V and J are TRBV7-3 and TRBJ2-1, with TRBD1 identical over 9 bases. Trimming cost V 0 bases and J 6 bases; bases outside gene matches: 6. The CDR3 runs to 16 residues. Looked up from germline, CDR1 is SGHTA and CDR2 is FQGTGA. The CDR3 DNA is TGTGCCAGCAGCTTAACTGGGACAGGGTGGCTCAATGAGCAGTTCTTC. Translating it yields CASSLTGTGWLNEQFF. The full variable domain, in which reference TRBV7-3 and TRBJ2-1 provide the parts outside the CDR3, is GAGVSQTPSNKVTEKGKYVELRCDPISGHTALYWYRQSLGQGPEFLIYFQGTGAADDSGLPNDRFFAVRPEGSVSTLKIQRTERGDSAVYLCASSLTGTGWLNEQFFGPGTRLTVL.

The V gene is TRBV5-1, the J gene TRBJ2-1; TRBD1 is a possible D gene (6 bases). The germline gives CDR1 SGHRS, CDR2 YFSETQ. The V gene lost 5 bases and the J gene lost 1 base, with 16 bases spanning the gap. This CDR3 has 16 residues. Here the CDR3 reads CASSSQGRGSYNEQFF. CDR3 nucleotide sequence: TGCGCCAGCAGTTCACAGGGTAGGGGTTCCTACAATGAGCAGTTCTTC. Full variable domain (remainder filled in from reference TRBV5-1 and TRBJ2-1): KAGVTQTPRYLIKTRGQQVTLSCSPISGHRSVSWYQQTPGQGLQFLFEYFSETQRNKGNFPGRFSGRQFSNSRSEMNVSTLELGDSALYLCASSSQGRGSYNEQFFGPGTRLTVL.

This chain uses TRBV7-2 with TRBJ2-7; D ambiguous. The CDR3 loop spans 14 amino acids. Between the trimmed V and J ends, which lost 2 bases and 3 bases, there was a span of 11 bases. CDR1 and CDR2 from the germline V gene are SGHTA and FQGNSA. The CDR3 protein is CASSLKVRNYEQYF. The CDR3 bases are TGTGCCAGCAGCTTAAAGGTCAGGAACTACGAGCAGTACTTC. The full variable domain, in which reference TRBV7-2 and TRBJ2-7 provide the parts outside the CDR3, is GAGVSQSPSNKVTEKGKDVELRCDPISGHTALYWYRQSLGQGLEFLIYFQGNSAPDKSGLPSDRFSAERTGGSVSTLTIQRTQQEDSAVYLCASSLKVRNYEQYFGPGTRLTVT.

The rearrangement links TRBV1 to TRBJ2-7; no DNA check was done on the table's D call, TRBD2. TRBV1 is classified as a pseudogene. This CDR3 is 18 amino acids long. The CDR3 DNA follows: TGCACCAGCAGCCAAGCCCCCCCGACTAGCGGGTTAGAGTACGAGCAGTACTTC. It encodes CTSSQAPPTSGLEYEQYF.

This sequence joins TRBV11-2 and TRBJ2-4, with TRBD2 matching over 13 bases. The CDR3 spans 19 residues. The V gene end was trimmed by 5 bases and the J gene end by 1 base; junction bases not matched to a gene: 11. Germline-derived CDR1 and CDR2 are SGHAT and FQNNGV. CDR3 sequence reads: CASSPGTSGIATAKNIQYF. For the CDR3, the DNA is TGTGCCAGCAGCCCTGGGACTAGCGGGATCGCGACGGCCAAAAACATTCAGTACTTC.

The chain joins TRBV28 to TRBJ1-2; 7 bases map to TRBD1. J lost 8 bases, V lost 10 bases, and 13 bases had no gene match. Germline loops: CDR1 MDHEN, CDR2 SYDVKM. The CDR3 runs 13 residues. The DNA for the CDR3 is TGTGCCATAAATAAAGACAGGGTTGGGGGCTACACCTTC. Protein product: CAINKDRVGGYTF.

The chain joins TRBV19 to TRBJ1-6; 8 bases agree with TRBD1. Trimming removed 5 bases from V and 7 bases from J; junction bases left unmatched: 7. The CDR3 has 15 residues. Germline values: CDR1 LNHDA, CDR2 SQIVND (reference sequence). For the CDR3, the DNA is TGTGCCAGTAGTCTGGACAGGGCCGGCAATTCACCCCTCCACTTT. This codes for CASSLDRAGNSPLHF. The variable domain in full, with the rest retrieved from reference TRBV19 and TRBJ1-6, is DGGITQSPKYLFRKEGQNVTLSCEQNLNHDAMYWYRQDPGQGLRLIYYSQIVNDFQKGDIAEGYSVSREKKESFPLTVTSAQKNPTAFYLCASSLDRAGNSPLHFGNGTRLTVT.

The chain links TRBV28 to TRBJ2-7; D is undetermined. In germline, CDR1 is MDHEN, CDR2 SYDVKM. The CDR3 loop spans 12 amino acids. V was pared by 1 base and J by 7 bases, with 8 bases between. The CDR3, as DNA: TGTGCCAGCAGTTTATTGAACTTGGAGCAGTACTTC. As protein: CASSLLNLEQYF.

This clone was detected only a few times. CDR3 nucleotides: TGTGCCAGCAGCCCCGGGACAGGGGGCATGGCTGAAGCTTTCTTT. Translating gives CASSPGTGGMAEAFF. The rearrangement uses TRBV7-9 and TRBJ1-1, with TRBD1 matching 12 bases. The germline V gene encodes CDR1 SEHNR and CDR2 FQNEAQ (reference sequence). V shed 5 bases, J shed 6 bases, and the junction held 7 bases outside the gene matches. The CDR3 extends over 15 amino acids.

CDR3 sequence reads: CASSLSGGGGEKLFF. In DNA form, the CDR3 reads TGCGCCAGCAGCTTATCAGGGGGAGGTGGTGAAAAACTGTTTTTT. The gene calls are TRBV5-1 and TRBJ1-4; 7 nucleotides match TRBD1. After removal of 2 bases from V and 7 bases from J, the junction contained 8 bases not matched to a gene. From germline, CDR1 is SGHRS and CDR2 YFSETQ. This CDR3 has 15 amino acids.

This clone appeared once. The chain recombines TRBV18 with TRBJ2-5; D uncertain. This CDR3 has 14 amino acids. CDR1 and CDR2 (germline): KGHSH, LQKENI. The V and J ends lost 0 bases and 5 bases respectively, with 10 bases between them. CDR3 residues: CASSPPVGRETQYF. Written as DNA, the CDR3 is TGTGCCAGCTCACCACCAGTCGGTCGGGAGACCCAGTACTTC. The entire variable domain, with the rest obtained from reference TRBV18 and TRBJ2-5, is as follows: NAGVMQNPRHLVRRRGQEARLRCSPMKGHSHVYWYRQLPEEGLKFMVYLQKENIIDESGMPKERFSAEFPKEGPSILRIQQVVRGDSAAYFCASSPPVGRETQYFGPGTRLLVL.

The rearrangement uses TRBV4-1 and TRBJ2-6; D may be TRBD1 (5 bases). The length of the CDR3 is 16 residues. The V and J ends lost 5 bases and 1 base respectively, with 12 bases between them. Germline lookup yields CDR1 MGHRA and CDR2 YSYEKL. CDR3 sequence: CASSNSGMSGANVLTF. CDR3 in DNA: TGCGCCAGCAGCAATTCAGGGATGTCTGGGGCCAACGTCCTGACTTTC.

The V call is TRBV6-5, the J call TRBJ1-4; the D is unclear. V lost 7 bases and J 5 bases, leaving 14 bases between the germline ends. Per the germline V gene, CDR1 is MNHEY and CDR2 is SVGAGI. CDR3 length equals 14 residues. The CDR3 region has the DNA TGTGCCAGCACCGAGGATTTCGAGAATGAAAAACTGTTTTTT. Amino acids: CASTEDFENEKLFF.

V gene TRBV4-1 combines with J gene TRBJ1-5, with D unresolved. This CDR3 spans 15 amino acids. Germline V CDR1 and CDR2: MGHRA, YSYEKL. V lost 0 bases, J lost 6 bases, and 12 bases lay in between. The CDR3 region is CASSQEVTLGQPQHF. In nucleotides, the CDR3 is TGCGCCAGCAGCCAAGAAGTGACACTTGGTCAGCCCCAGCATTTT.

The rearrangement uses TRBV4-1 and TRBJ2-7; weak D call: TRBD2 (6 bases). Trimming pared 0 bases from V and 3 bases from J, leaving 21 bases between. This CDR3 has 18 residues. Germline-derived CDR1 and CDR2 are MGHRA and YSYEKL. CDR3 residues: CASSQDRAGFSDYYEQYF. In DNA, the CDR3 is TGCGCCAGCAGCCAAGATAGGGCAGGGTTTTCGGACTACTACGAGCAGTACTTC.

The chain is built from TRBV7-3 and TRBJ2-5; D may be TRBD2 (6 bases). The V end lost 2 bases, the J end lost 3 bases, and 13 bases lay between the germline ends. Looked up from germline, CDR1 is SGHTA and CDR2 is FQGTGA. CDR3 length: 15 residues. Here the CDR3 reads CASSLFAGTEETQYF. CDR3 sequence (DNA): TGTGCCAGCAGCTTATTTGCGGGGACGGAAGAGACCCAGTACTTC.

This chain uses TRBV19 with TRBJ1-2; TRBD1 agrees at 10 bases. V lost 7 bases to trimming and J lost 4 bases; unmatched junction nucleotides: 3. Germline-derived CDR1 and CDR2 are LNHDA and SQIVND (reference sequence). The CDR3 runs to 13 residues. The CDR3 coding sequence is TGTGCCAGTACCTGGGACAGGGGCTATGGCTACACCTTC. This translates into CASTWDRGYGYTF.

This sequence joins TRBV2 and TRBJ2-7, with D maybe TRBD2 (5 bases). The CDR3 is 13 amino acids. V lost 8 bases, J lost 7 bases, and 18 bases lay in between. From germline, CDR1 is SNHLY and CDR2 FYNNEI. The CDR3 region is CASLRLSFWEQYF. The CDR3 DNA reads TGTGCCAGCTTGAGACTATCCTTCTGGGAGCAGTACTTC.

This chain connects TRBV6-2 or TRBV6-3 to TRBJ1-2; 7 bases align to TRBD1. V lost 4 bases, J lost 0 bases, and 11 bases stayed unmatched. Germline CDR1 and CDR2: MNHEY and SVGEGT. The CDR3 sequence is 17 residues long. The CDR3 is CASSSRDREAANYGYTF. CDR3 bases: TGTGCCAGCAGTTCCCGCGACAGGGAGGCCGCTAACTATGGCTACACCTTC.

The rearrangement joins TRBV7-2 to TRBJ2-1; D is unclear. The germline V gene has CDR1 SGHTA and CDR2 FQGNSA. This CDR3 has 13 amino acids. Trimming took off 1 base at V and 6 bases at J, with 7 bases between the two ends. CDR3 in amino acids: CASSLEASNEQFF. CDR3 in DNA: TGTGCCAGCAGCTTAGAAGCTAGCAATGAGCAGTTCTTC.

The chain links TRBV5-1 to TRBJ2-1; D is possibly TRBD1 (5 bases). The V gene's germline CDR1 is SGHRS and CDR2 YFSETQ. Trimming left V 4 bases short and J 5 bases short, with 10 bases between. The CDR3 is 13 amino acids. CDR3 bases: TGCGCCAGCAGCCAACAGGAAAACAATGAGCAGTTCTTC. It specifies CASSQQENNEQFF.